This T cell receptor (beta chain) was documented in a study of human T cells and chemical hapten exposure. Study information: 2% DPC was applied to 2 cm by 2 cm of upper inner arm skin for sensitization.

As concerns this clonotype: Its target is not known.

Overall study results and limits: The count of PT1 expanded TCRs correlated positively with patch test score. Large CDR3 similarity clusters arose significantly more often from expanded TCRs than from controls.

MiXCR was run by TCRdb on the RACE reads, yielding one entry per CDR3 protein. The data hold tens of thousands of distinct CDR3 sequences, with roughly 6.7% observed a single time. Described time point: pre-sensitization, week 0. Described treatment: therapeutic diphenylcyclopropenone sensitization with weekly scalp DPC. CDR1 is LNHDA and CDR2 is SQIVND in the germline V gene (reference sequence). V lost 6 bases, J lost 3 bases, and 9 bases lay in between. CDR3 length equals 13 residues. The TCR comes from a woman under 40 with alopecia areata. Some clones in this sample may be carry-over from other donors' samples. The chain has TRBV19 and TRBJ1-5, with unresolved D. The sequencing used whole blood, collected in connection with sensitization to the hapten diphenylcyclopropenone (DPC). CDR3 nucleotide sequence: TGTGCCAGTAGCCAAAATAACAATCAGCCCCAGCATTTT. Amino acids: CASSQNNNQPQHF.